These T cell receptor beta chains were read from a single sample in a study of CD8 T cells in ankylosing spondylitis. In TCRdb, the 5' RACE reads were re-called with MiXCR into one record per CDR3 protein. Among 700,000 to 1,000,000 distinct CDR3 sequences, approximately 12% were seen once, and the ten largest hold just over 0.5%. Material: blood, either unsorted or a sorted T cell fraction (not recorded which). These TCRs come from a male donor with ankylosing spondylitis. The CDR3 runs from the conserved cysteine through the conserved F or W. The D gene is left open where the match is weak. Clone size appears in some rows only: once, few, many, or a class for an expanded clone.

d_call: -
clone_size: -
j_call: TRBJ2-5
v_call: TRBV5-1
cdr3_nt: TGCGCCAGCACTTCAGCGGTACAAGAGACCCAGTACTTC
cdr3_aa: CASTSAVQETQYF

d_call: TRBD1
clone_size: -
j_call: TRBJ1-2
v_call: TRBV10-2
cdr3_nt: TGCGCCAGCCTGGACAGGGCGAATGGCTACACCTTC
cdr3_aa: CASLDRANGYTF

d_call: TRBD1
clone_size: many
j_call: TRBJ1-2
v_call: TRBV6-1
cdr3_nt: TGTGCCAGCAGAACTCAGGGGGGCTATGGCTACACCTTC
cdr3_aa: CASRTQGGYGYTF

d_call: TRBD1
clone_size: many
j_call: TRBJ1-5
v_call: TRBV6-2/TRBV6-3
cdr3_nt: TGTGCCAGCAGCTGGACAGGGGCACAGCCCCAGCATTTT
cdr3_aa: CASSWTGAQPQHF

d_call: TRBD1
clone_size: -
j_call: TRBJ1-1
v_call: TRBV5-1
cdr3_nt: TGCGCCAGCAGCCCCGGGACAGGGGGCGCCGGTACTGAAGCTTTCTTT
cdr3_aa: CASSPGTGGAGTEAFF

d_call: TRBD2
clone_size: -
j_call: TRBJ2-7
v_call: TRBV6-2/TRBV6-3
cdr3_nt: TGTGCCAGCACCGAGACTAGCTTGAAGTCCTACGAGCAGTACTTC
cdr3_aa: CASTETSLKSYEQYF

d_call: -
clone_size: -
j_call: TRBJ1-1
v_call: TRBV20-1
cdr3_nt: TGCAGTGCTAGAGCCCACCGGGAAACTGGGATGAACACTGAAGCTTTCTTT
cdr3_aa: CSARAHRETGMNTEAFF

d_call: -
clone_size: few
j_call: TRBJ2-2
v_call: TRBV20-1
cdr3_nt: TGCAGTGCCCCCAACAGGGCTATTAACACCGGGGAGCTGTTTTTT
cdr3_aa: CSAPNRAINTGELFF

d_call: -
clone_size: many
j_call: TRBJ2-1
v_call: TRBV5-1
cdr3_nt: TGCGCCAGCAGCAGGGAGTATAGCTCCTACAATGAGCAGTTCTTC
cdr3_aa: CASSREYSSYNEQFF

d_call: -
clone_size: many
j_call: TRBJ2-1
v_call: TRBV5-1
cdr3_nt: TGCGCCAGCAGCTTGGAGATTGTGGGAAGTGAGCAGTTCTTC
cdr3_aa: CASSLEIVGSEQFF

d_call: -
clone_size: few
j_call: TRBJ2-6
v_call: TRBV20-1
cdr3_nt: TGCAGTGCTAGAGAGTGGAGGGGCGCTGGGGCCAACGTCCTGACTTTC
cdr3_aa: CSAREWRGAGANVLTF

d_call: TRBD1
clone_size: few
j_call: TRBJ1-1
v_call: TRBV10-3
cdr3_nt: TGTGCCATCTCCGGGACAGGGGGCTTTACTGAAGCTTTCTTT
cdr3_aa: CAISGTGGFTEAFF

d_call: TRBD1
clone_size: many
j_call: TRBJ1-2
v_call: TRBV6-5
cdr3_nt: TGTGCCAGCAGTTACGCTGACAGGGGTTTTGGCTACACCTTC
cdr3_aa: CASSYADRGFGYTF

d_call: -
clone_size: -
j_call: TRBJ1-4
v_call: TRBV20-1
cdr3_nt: TGCAGTGCTAGCACGGGGCATAGTGAAAAACTGTTTTTT
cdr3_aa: CSASTGHSEKLFF

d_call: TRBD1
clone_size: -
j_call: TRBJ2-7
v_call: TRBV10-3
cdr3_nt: TGTGCCATCAGTGAGTCATCCCAAGGGGGCCGGGACCTCTACGAGCAGTACTTC
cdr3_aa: CAISESSQGGRDLYEQYF

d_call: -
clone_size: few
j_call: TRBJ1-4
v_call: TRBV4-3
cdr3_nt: TGCGCCAGCAGCCAAGATAACATTGAAAAACTGTTTTTT
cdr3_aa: CASSQDNIEKLFF

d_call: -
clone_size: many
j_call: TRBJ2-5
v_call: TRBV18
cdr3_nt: TGTGCCAGCTCACCAGGGGTGGAGACCCAGTACTTC
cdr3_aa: CASSPGVETQYF